This record looks at one T cell receptor (beta chain) sequence and its context. This receptor's antigen is unknown. Base qualities are not at hand, and no much larger clone is one base apart. This entry belongs to a study of cytomegalovirus exposure and HLA in healthy donors (TCRdb year 2017). For the study in its entirety: According to a later analysis, the roughly 120 validation repertoires were produced on the same platform as the approximately 690 repertoires of the first cohort. The study was designed to test whether signatures of past pathogen exposure could be identified by cataloging public T cell receptors. In addition to the first cohort of 666 subjects, a separate validation cohort of 100 to 150 different subjects was used. To predict cytomegalovirus infection status, the study combined high-throughput TCR immunosequencing, statistical association of individual TCRs with disease status, and machine learning.

The library was obtained by the immunoSEQ multiplex PCR assay. For the original study's pipeline: A statistical classification framework was built for diagnosing cytomegalovirus status from the catalog of TCR beta chain sequences. Sourced from immuneACCESS, this table was stored by TCRdb with only in-frame sequences that have V and J called. A share of the clones is absent; for the studies checked, an unresolved V gene accounts for under half, and the remainder has no known explanation. D and trimming come from the DNA, and the V and J calls and clone size come from that table. A total of some 180,000 clones appear in this sample, roughly 86% of them only once. The ten largest clonotypes hold roughly 6.6% of the sample. From the germline V gene, CDR1 is SNHLY and CDR2 is FYNNEI. V sheds 0 bases and J sheds 0 bases, leaving 9 bases between their ends. CDR3 length: 15 amino acids, cysteine to phenylalanine. Solely the CDR3 DNA is kept, with 45 bases framed from the first base.

The paper as a whole reports these results and caveats: All 110 or so repertoires were used to score co-occurrence in the validation cohort in a later analysis, because that analysis had no HLA typing for the cohort. The study gave a list of roughly 150 TCR beta chains associated with cytomegalovirus. A later analysis found that TCRs clustered in the first cohort also tended to co-occur in the 120 validation repertoires, with 94% of cluster scores above 0. Cytomegalovirus status was reported to be diagnosed by the classifier with high specificity and sensitivity in both the original and validation cohorts. A few of the identified cytomegalovirus-associated TCR beta chains were confirmed in vitro to be specific for cytomegalovirus antigens. The authors suggested that the approach could potentially be generalized to other disease states and immunological phenotypes. Most TCR sequences were observed very rarely across donors, whereas some public TCRs were present in many individuals.

Donors formed part of the validation cohort, which comprised 120 subjects and was distinct from the first cohort of 666 subjects. This receptor was taken from a man aged 25-45 years in good health and CMV-seropositive. Sequencing was carried out using PBMCs. The chain links TRBV2 with TRBJ2-7; the D gene is unclear. The nucleotides are TGTGCCAGCAGTGAAGCTTCCGGGCCCTCCTACGAGCAGTACTTC. Its amino acids are CASSEASGPSYEQYF.